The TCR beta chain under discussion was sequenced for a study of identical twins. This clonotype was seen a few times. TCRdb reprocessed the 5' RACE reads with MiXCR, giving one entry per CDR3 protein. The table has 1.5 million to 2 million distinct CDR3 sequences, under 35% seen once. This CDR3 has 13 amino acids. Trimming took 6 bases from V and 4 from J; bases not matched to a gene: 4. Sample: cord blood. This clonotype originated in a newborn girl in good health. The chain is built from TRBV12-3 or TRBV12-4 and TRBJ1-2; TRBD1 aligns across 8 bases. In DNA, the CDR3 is TGTGCCAGCAGGGACAGGGATTTCTATGGCTACACCTTC. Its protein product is CASRDRDFYGYTF.